The 25 T cell receptor beta chains listed next were all sequenced from one sample in a study of T cell changes during pregnancy in multiple sclerosis. Only in-frame clones appear in the TCRdb table, and some are missing; sequencing was by immunoSEQ multiplex PCR. The sample consists of some 60,000 clones, 93% of them appearing once. Here the sequenced sample was peripheral blood, taken after pregnancy. These receptors all come from a female donor with multiple sclerosis, enrolled in a pregnancy study.

The V and J genes are TRBV6-5 and TRBJ1-1; D is unresolved. The germline V gene has CDR1 MNHEY and CDR2 SVGAGI. This CDR3 contains 11 residues. With 5 bases removed from V and 11 bases from J, the gap between germline ends came to 12 bases. The CDR3 region is CASSSISGAFF. The DNA for the CDR3 is TGTGCCAGCAGTAGTATATCCGGGGCTTTCTTT.

The chain combines TRBV4-3 with TRBJ2-4, with TRBD1 matching 7 bases. In germline, CDR1 is LGHNA, CDR2 YSLEER. Trimming took 1 base from V and 10 from J; bases not matched to a gene: 7. The length of the CDR3 is 14 residues. The CDR3 loop is CASSQGNRGSIQYF. CDR3 nucleotide sequence: TGCGCCAGCAGCCAAGGGAACAGGGGATCGATTCAGTACTTC.

This rearrangement joins TRBV5-1 to TRBJ2-7, with TRBD2 as a possible D gene (6 bases). Germline CDR1 reads SGHRS; CDR2 reads YFSETQ. CDR3 length equals 14 residues. The ends were cut back, 1 base at V and 2 bases at J, with 10 bases in the middle. CDR3 in DNA: TGCGCCAGCAGCTTGCCGGGAGACCCCTACGAGCAGTACTTC. This sequence encodes CASSLPGDPYEQYF.

This clone was recorded once. The CDR3 loop is CASTLAGAGQETQYF. The CDR3 coding sequence is TGTGCCAGCACCTTGGCAGGGGCAGGGCAAGAGACCCAGTACTTC. This rearrangement joins TRBV6-5 to TRBJ2-5, with a weak D call TRBD1 (6 bases). The CDR3 extends over 15 amino acids. V was trimmed by 7 bases and J by 2 bases, leaving 17 bases between them. CDR1 MNHEY and CDR2 SVGAGI come from the germline V gene.

V gene TRBV18 combines with J gene TRBJ2-3; 11 bases align to TRBD2. This CDR3 is built from 17 residues. V shed 6 bases, J shed 2 bases, and the junction held 10 bases outside the gene matches. Germline-derived CDR1 and CDR2 are KGHSH and LQKENI. CDR3 region: CASSLLLTSGDTDTQYF. The CDR3 region has the DNA TGTGCCAGCTCGCTACTTTTGACTAGCGGGGACACAGATACGCAGTATTTT.

The V gene is TRBV25-1, the J gene TRBJ1-1, with TRBD1 as a possible D gene (5 bases). Germline-derived CDR1 and CDR2 are MGHDK and SYGVNS. This CDR3 is 13 amino acids long. V lost 2 bases to trimming and J lost 5 bases, with 9 bases between them. The CDR3 nucleotides are TGTGCCAGCAGTGAACCGGGGGGGACTGAAGCTTTCTTT. Its protein is CASSEPGGTEAFF.

The chain combines TRBV19 with TRBJ2-4; D remains ambiguous. There are 14 residues in the CDR3. CDR1 and CDR2 (germline): LNHDA, SQIVND (reference sequence). Deletions cut 0 bases from V and 6 bases from J, with 9 bases between. CDR3: CASSIEWAANIQYF. The CDR3 DNA is TGTGCCAGTAGTATAGAATGGGCAGCAAACATTCAGTACTTC.

The chain uses TRBV5-1 and TRBJ2-1, with 10 bases matching TRBD2. There are 14 residues in the CDR3. The germline gives CDR1 SGHRS, CDR2 YFSETQ. V was clipped by 4 bases and J by 8 bases; unmatched bases: 6. DNA for the CDR3: TGCGCCAGCAGCAGAGAGCGGGAGGGATATGAGCAGTTCTTC. It encodes CASSREREGYEQFF.

The chain carries TRBV5-4 and TRBJ2-7; TRBD2 is a possible D gene (6 bases). CDR1 SGHNT and CDR2 YYREEE come from the germline V gene (reference sequence). CDR3 length equals 16 residues. V was pared by 3 bases and J by 3 bases, with 19 bases between. The CDR3 nucleotides read TGTGCCAGCAGCTCGTCGGGGCTAGCGATGAGCTACGAGCAGTACTTC. It codes for CASSSSGLAMSYEQYF.

The CDR3 nucleotides are TGCAGCGTTGCACTAAGCACAGATACGCAGTATTTT. This sequence encodes CSVALSTDTQYF. The chain uses TRBV29-1 and TRBJ2-3; no clear D. CDR1 is SQVTM, CDR2 ANQGSEA, per germline. The V end was cut by 4 bases, the J end by 0 bases, with 5 bases between. The CDR3 spans 12 residues.

The chain recombines TRBV2 with TRBJ1-2; D is perhaps TRBD1 (5 bases). This CDR3 comprises 14 residues. V was trimmed by 7 bases and J by 2 bases, leaving 14 bases between them. The germline gives CDR1 SNHLY, CDR2 FYNNEI. CDR3 in DNA: TGTGCCAGCAACCCGCGGGGGGAGAACTATGGCTACACCTTC. Its protein is CASNPRGENYGYTF.

The J gene is TRBJ1-5, the V gene TRBV5-5; no firm D call. The V end lost 3 bases, the J end lost 2 bases, and 12 bases lay between the germline ends. CDR3 length: 15 residues. Germline V CDR1 and CDR2: SGHKS, YYEKEE (reference sequence). CDR3 in DNA: TGTGCCAGCAGCTCCCAGGCAGCGGGCAATCAGCCCCAGCATTTT. Its translation is CASSSQAAGNQPQHF.

The rearrangement joins TRBV7-9 to TRBJ2-3, with 9 bases lining up with TRBD1. Germline trimming cut 6 bases from V and 6 bases from J; bases unmatched to any gene: 7. Germline V gene sequence: CDR1 SEHNR, CDR2 FQNEAQ (reference sequence). This CDR3 spans 14 amino acids. This CDR3 reads CASRPGQGFDTQYF. The CDR3 nucleotides are TGTGCCAGCAGACCTGGACAGGGGTTTGATACGCAGTATTTT. Variable domain in full (rest from reference TRBV7-9 and TRBJ2-3): DTGVSQNPRHKITKRGQNVTFRCDPISEHNRLYWYRQTLGQGPEFLTYFQNEAQLEKSRLLSDRFSAERPKGSFSTLEIQRTEQGDSAMYLCASRPGQGFDTQYFGPGTRLTVL.

This chain uses TRBV7-3 with TRBJ2-3; D call uncertain. CDR1 and CDR2 from the germline V gene are SGHTA and FQGTGA. V shed 2 bases and J shed 4 bases, with 7 bases lying between them. The CDR3 extends over 13 amino acids. The CDR3 protein is CASSLVEADTQYF. The CDR3, as DNA: TGTGCCAGCAGCTTAGTAGAGGCAGATACGCAGTATTTT.

This clone was detected only once. This chain links TRBV7-2 with TRBJ1-3, with D possibly TRBD1 on 5 matching bases. The ends were cut back, 1 base at V and 2 bases at J, with 9 bases in the middle. Germline loops: CDR1 SGHTA, CDR2 FQGNSA. The CDR3 runs 15 residues. CDR3 protein: CASSLVRGAGNTIYF. DNA for the CDR3: TGTGCCAGCAGCTTAGTCCGGGGGGCTGGAAACACCATATATTTT.

V is TRBV19 and J is TRBJ2-1; 9 bases line up with TRBD2. CDR3 size: 15 residues. CDR1 and CDR2 (germline): LNHDA, SQIVND (reference sequence). The V segment lost 6 bases and the J segment 4 bases; nucleotides outside the gene matches: 7. The CDR3 DNA reads TGTGCCAGTAGCCGTGGACTAGCGACATACAATGAGCAGTTCTTC. Amino acid sequence: CASSRGLATYNEQFF.

V gene TRBV28 combines with J gene TRBJ1-2; D unclear. The CDR3 sequence is 16 residues long. Germline CDR1 is MDHEN and CDR2 is SYDVKM. V was pared by 4 bases and J by 3 bases, with 18 bases between. CDR3 in DNA: TGTGCCAGCAGTTCCGGGGTACAGTATACGTACTATGGCTACACCTTC. As protein: CASSSGVQYTYYGYTF.

The chain employs TRBV6-5 and TRBJ2-1, with 10 bases lining up with TRBD2. Germline V lookup: CDR1 MNHEY, CDR2 SVGAGI. The CDR3 covers 16 residues. The V segment lost 0 bases and the J segment 5 bases; nucleotides outside the gene matches: 4. The CDR3 DNA reads as TGTGCCAGCAGTTACTCGTTAGCGGGGGGTGACAATGAGCAGTTCTTC. It codes for CASSYSLAGGDNEQFF.

This chain uses TRBV15 with TRBJ2-2; a possible D gene is TRBD2 (6 bases). V was pared by 5 bases and J by 5 bases, with 24 bases between. Germline lookup yields CDR1 LNHNV and CDR2 YYDKDF (reference sequence). The CDR3 spans 18 residues. CDR3 region: CATSANLGLAPGTGELFF. CDR3 DNA sequence: TGTGCCACCAGCGCCAACCTGGGCCTAGCGCCAGGGACCGGGGAGCTGTTTTTT.

This sequence joins TRBV7-2 and TRBJ2-7, with 9 positions matching TRBD2. The germline V gene has CDR1 SGHTA and CDR2 FQGNSA. The CDR3 sequence is 17 residues long. The trim removed 0 bases at V and 0 bases at J, leaving 6 bases unmatched. In DNA, the CDR3 is TGTGCCAGCAGCTTAGCCCCTAGCGGGATCCTCTCCTACGAGCAGTACTTC. Residues: CASSLAPSGILSYEQYF.

In this sample, this clone turned up once. This sequence joins TRBV23-1 and TRBJ1-1; a weak D match, TRBD1 (5 bases). TRBV23-1 is labeled an ORF, and its function is uncertain. The CDR3 runs 12 residues. With 8 bases removed from V and 5 bases from J, the gap between germline ends came to 12 bases. The chain's CDR3 is CASLSGGTEAFF. As DNA, the CDR3 is TGCGCCAGCCTTAGCGGGGGGACTGAAGCTTTCTTT.

The J gene is TRBJ1-1, the V gene TRBV4-2, with no clear D. Trimming removed 2 bases at V and 1 base at J, with 5 bases between. The V gene's germline CDR1 is LGHNA and CDR2 YNFKEQ. The CDR3 has 13 amino acids. This CDR3 is CASSQSGNTEAFF. CDR3 DNA sequence: TGTGCCAGCAGCCAATCGGGGAACACTGAAGCTTTCTTT.

This chain connects TRBV5-6 to TRBJ1-6, with D perhaps TRBD1 (5 bases). V was clipped by 4 bases and J by 10 bases, with 18 bases between them. This CDR3 spans 15 amino acids. Germline CDR1 and CDR2: SGHDT and YYEEEE. For the CDR3, the DNA is TGTGCCAGCAGCAGCTGGGGGAGGAGTGAGTCACCCCTCCACTTT. Its translation: CASSSWGRSESPLHF.

The rearrangement joins TRBV4-3 to TRBJ2-7; 8 positions match TRBD2. The V gene's germline CDR1 is LGHNA and CDR2 YSLEER. J gave up 0 bases and V 0 bases, and 4 bases lay outside the gene matches. There are 16 residues in the CDR3. The CDR3 spells CASSQDGTRSSYEQYF. DNA of the CDR3: TGCGCCAGCAGCCAAGACGGGACTAGGAGCTCCTACGAGCAGTACTTC.

J is TRBJ2-1 and V is TRBV28; D not resolved. CDR1 is MDHEN and CDR2 is SYDVKM in the germline V gene. CDR3 length: 14 residues. V was shortened by 10 bases and J by 0 bases, with 13 bases between the two germline ends. This CDR3 is CATLITSSYNEQFF. For the CDR3, the DNA is TGTGCCACCTTGATAACTTCCTCCTACAATGAGCAGTTCTTC.